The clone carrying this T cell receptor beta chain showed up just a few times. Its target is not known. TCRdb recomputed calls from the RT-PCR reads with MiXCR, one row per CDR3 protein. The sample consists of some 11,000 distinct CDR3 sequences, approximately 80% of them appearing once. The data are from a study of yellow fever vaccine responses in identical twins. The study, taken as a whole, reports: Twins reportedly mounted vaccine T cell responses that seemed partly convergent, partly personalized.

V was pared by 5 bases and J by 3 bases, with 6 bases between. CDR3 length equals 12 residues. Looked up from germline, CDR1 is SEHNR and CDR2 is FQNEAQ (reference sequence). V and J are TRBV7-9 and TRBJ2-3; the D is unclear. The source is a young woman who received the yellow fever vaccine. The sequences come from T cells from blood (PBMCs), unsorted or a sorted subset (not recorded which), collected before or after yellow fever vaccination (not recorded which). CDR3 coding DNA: TGTGCCAGCAGCCAAGGGACAGATACGCAGTATTTT. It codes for CASSQGTDTQYF.